The rows below give T cell receptor beta chains drawn from one sample of a study of blood T cell repertoires in COVID-19. The data were produced by immunoSEQ multiplex PCR, yet TCRdb's version contains in-frame clones alone and is incomplete. The sample comprises some 110,000 clones, roughly 88% of which are singletons, and roughly 5.4% rests with the top ten. The sequencing sample was made of peripheral blood. The receptors stem from a human donor in a cohort sampled during active COVID-19. CDR3s include the opening cysteine and the closing phenylalanine or tryptophan. Fields, in order: D gene, J gene, V gene, clone size, CDR3 protein, CDR3 DNA. D genes are given only for firm matches. The size field is filled for only some rows; it gives once, few, many or a size class.

TRBD2 | TRBJ2-1 | TRBV6-5 | - | CASSYFSGRQNGEQFF | TGTGCCAGCAGTTACTTTAGCGGGAGGCAAAATGGTGAGCAGTTCTTC
- | TRBJ2-7 | TRBV5-6 | - | CASSPIQGSYEQYF | TGTGCCAGCAGCCCTATACAGGGCTCCTACGAGCAGTACTTC
TRBD2 | TRBJ2-7 | TRBV7-9 | - | CASSGTSGMSEQYF | TGTGCCAGCTCAGGGACTAGCGGGATGTCCGAGCAGTACTTC
TRBD2 | TRBJ2-1 | TRBV11-3 | - | CASSQAGTSPLNEQFF | TGTGCCAGCAGCCAGGCCGGGACTAGCCCCCTCAATGAGCAGTTCTTC
- | TRBJ2-7 | TRBV4-2 | - | CASSQDLGALSYEQYF | TGTGCCAGCAGCCAAGATCTCGGTGCCCTCTCCTACGAGCAGTACTTC
TRBD1 | TRBJ1-2 | TRBV9 | - | CASSGDRVVGGYTF | TGTGCCAGCAGCGGAGACAGGGTGGTCGGTGGCTACACCTTC
TRBD2 | TRBJ2-1 | TRBV29-1 | - | CSVRGGLAGGFEQFF | TGCAGCGTCCGCGGAGGACTAGCGGGAGGATTTGAGCAGTTCTTC
TRBD2 | TRBJ2-1 | TRBV9 | once | CASSQFLGTSGFDEQFF | TGTGCCAGCAGCCAATTCCTGGGGACTAGCGGATTTGATGAGCAGTTCTTC
TRBD2 | TRBJ2-3 | TRBV28 | - | CASSPSGLAGPDTQYF | TGTGCCAGCAGCCCTTCTGGACTAGCGGGTCCAGATACGCAGTATTTT
- | TRBJ2-1 | TRBV7-6 | once | CASSLRVGAELMLFF | TGTGCCAGCAGCTTACGAGTGGGGGCAGAATTGATGTTGTTCTTC
- | TRBJ2-1 | TRBV4-1 | - | CASSIYREQFF | TGCGCCAGCAGCATTTACAGGGAGCAGTTCTTC
TRBD2 | TRBJ2-1 | TRBV5-1 | - | CASSLSREGHQFF | TGCGCCAGCAGCTTGTCGCGGGAGGGCCATCAGTTCTTC
TRBD1 | TRBJ2-7 | TRBV7-9 | few | CASSAPGQGYEQYF | TGTGCCAGCAGCGCACCGGGACAGGGCTACGAGCAGTACTTC
- | TRBJ2-3 | TRBV2 | - | CASSPPRPSPGVDPYF | TGTGCCAGCAGTCCTCCTCGGCCCTCTCCCGGGGTAGATCCATATTTT
TRBD1 | TRBJ2-1 | TRBV24-1 | - | CATSDTGAPYNEQFF | TGTGCCACCAGTGATACAGGGGCGCCCTACAATGAGCAGTTCTTC
TRBD1 | TRBJ1-4 | TRBV7-9 | - | CASRSTMGQTIEKLFF | TGTGCCAGCAGATCTACGATGGGACAGACCATAGAAAAACTGTTTTTT
TRBD2 | TRBJ2-7 | TRBV7-9 | - | CASSPGTNTYEQYF | TGTGCCAGCAGCCCCGGGACTAACACCTACGAGCAGTACTTC
- | TRBJ1-1 | TRBV19 | - | CASCRDTKPNTEAFF | TGTGCCAGTTGTCGGGACACAAAACCGAACACTGAAGCTTTCTTT
TRBD2 | TRBJ2-5 | TRBV6-5 | - | CASRLTGTSQETQYF | TGTGCCAGCAGACTAACCGGGACTAGTCAGGAGACCCAGTACTTC
- | TRBJ2-7 | TRBV27 | - | CASSFGVQGGPYEQYF | TGTGCCAGCAGTTTCGGAGTGCAGGGGGGCCCCTACGAGCAGTACTTC
- | TRBJ2-1 | TRBV7-2 | - | CASSPTRIGNEQFF | TGTGCCAGCAGCCCGACTAGAATCGGAAATGAGCAGTTCTTC
TRBD1 | TRBJ2-7 | TRBV27 | - | CASRLVNTGAPYEQYF | TGTGCCAGCAGGTTGGTCAATACAGGGGCCCCCTACGAGCAGTACTTC
- | TRBJ1-5 | TRBV28 | - | CASSSPGPINQPQHF | TGTGCCAGCAGTTCCCCAGGGCCTATTAATCAGCCCCAGCATTTT
TRBD2 | TRBJ2-4 | TRBV5-6 | - | CASSPKREGRVKNIQYF | TGTGCCAGCAGCCCGAAGCGGGAGGGCCGGGTCAAAAACATTCAGTACTTC
TRBD1 | TRBJ2-6 | TRBV27 | - | CASSVRDSLGAGANVLTF | TGTGCCAGCAGTGTCCGGGACAGCCTCGGGGCTGGGGCCAACGTCCTGACTTTC
TRBD2 | TRBJ2-1 | TRBV6-5 | - | CASLAGRAGEQFF | TGTGCCAGTTTAGCGGGGAGGGCGGGTGAGCAGTTCTTC
- | TRBJ1-2 | TRBV12-3/TRBV12-4 | once | CASGKQGYGYTF | TGTGCCAGCGGAAAACAGGGCTATGGCTACACCTTC
TRBD1 | TRBJ2-4 | TRBV29-1 | - | CSGVQGAKNIQYF | TGCAGCGGCGTACAGGGGGCCAAAAACATTCAGTACTTC
- | TRBJ2-7 | TRBV27 | once | CASSLSGVTYEQYF | TGTGCCAGCAGTTTATCTGGAGTTACCTACGAGCAGTACTTC
- | TRBJ2-1 | TRBV28 | - | CASTKGGGSYNEQFF | TGTGCCAGCACCAAGGGGGGGGGCTCCTACAATGAGCAGTTCTTC
- | TRBJ1-2 | TRBV18 | - | CASSQDISFTF | TGTGCCAGCTCACAGGACATTTCATTCACCTTC
- | TRBJ2-1 | TRBV6-5 | - | CASRTSSYNEQFF | TGTGCCAGCAGAACGAGCTCCTACAATGAGCAGTTCTTC
- | TRBJ2-7 | TRBV3-1/TRBV3-2 | - | CASIHAGEQYF | TGTGCCAGCATACACGCGGGCGAGCAGTACTTC
TRBD2 | TRBJ2-5 | TRBV14 | - | CASSQGLAWQTQYF | TGTGCCAGCAGCCAAGGACTAGCGTGGCAGACCCAGTACTTC
TRBD1 | TRBJ2-7 | TRBV27 | - | CASSDQFGDRGYYEQYF | TGTGCCAGCAGTGATCAGTTTGGGGACAGGGGCTATTACGAGCAGTACTTC
- | TRBJ2-1 | TRBV4-3 | - | CASSQDEGSYNEQFF | TGCGCCAGCAGCCAAGATGAGGGCTCCTACAATGAGCAGTTCTTC
- | TRBJ1-4 | TRBV5-1 | - | CASSLGGATNEKLFF | TGCGCCAGCAGCTTAGGGGGGGCAACTAATGAAAAACTGTTTTTT
- | TRBJ1-4 | TRBV11-3 | - | CASSLDSGRVEIF | TGTGCCAGCAGCTTAGATTCGGGGAGGGTTGAGATTTTT
- | TRBJ1-5 | TRBV3-1/TRBV3-2 | - | CASSQYNQPQHF | TGTGCCAGCAGCCAATATAATCAGCCCCAGCATTTT
- | TRBJ1-4 | TRBV10-3 | - | CAISDGVTNEKLFF | TGTGCCATCAGTGACGGGGTTACTAATGAAAAACTGTTTTTT
TRBD2 | TRBJ2-3 | TRBV5-1 | - | CASSPSRGADTQYF | TGCGCCAGCAGCCCGAGCCGGGGGGCAGATACGCAGTATTTT
- | TRBJ2-7 | TRBV27 | few | CASSLRQGLYEQYF | TGTGCCAGCAGTTTACGGCAGGGCCTCTACGAGCAGTACTTC
TRBD2 | TRBJ2-1 | TRBV7-2 | - | CASSKEGTSVYNEQFF | TGTGCCAGCAGCAAAGAAGGGACTAGCGTCTACAATGAGCAGTTCTTC
- | TRBJ2-7 | TRBV6-5 | - | CASRDSGYEQYF | TGTGCCAGCAGAGACTCCGGATACGAGCAGTACTTC
- | TRBJ2-1 | TRBV5-1 | - | CASSAPDWGDNEQFF | TGCGCCAGCAGCGCACCTGACTGGGGGGACAATGAGCAGTTCTTC
- | TRBJ1-5 | TRBV11-2 | - | CASSSTTGSGQPQHF | TGTGCCAGCAGCTCTACTACAGGGTCGGGACAGCCCCAGCATTTT
TRBD1 | TRBJ1-1 | TRBV18 | - | CASLPNTGGTEAFF | TGTGCCAGCTTACCAAACACAGGGGGCACTGAAGCTTTCTTT
TRBD2 | TRBJ2-7 | TRBV6-5 | - | CASTQTSGSYEQYF | TGTGCCAGCACTCAGACTAGCGGGAGTTACGAGCAGTACTTC
TRBD1 | TRBJ1-2 | TRBV4-3 | - | CASSQIAGGLGYTF | TGCGCCAGCAGCCAGATCGCAGGGGGCCTTGGCTACACCTTC
TRBD1 | TRBJ2-5 | TRBV24-1 | - | CATSGQGAETQYF | TGTGCCACCAGTGGACAGGGGGCGGAGACCCAGTACTTC
- | TRBJ2-5 | TRBV5-6 | - | CASNGQYQETQYF | TGTGCCAGCAATGGACAGTACCAAGAGACCCAGTACTTC
TRBD2 | TRBJ2-3 | TRBV9 | - | CASSVESGGILNTQYF | TGTGCCAGCAGCGTAGAAAGCGGGGGGATTTTAAATACGCAGTATTTT
TRBD2 | TRBJ2-1 | TRBV9 | - | CASSVARVAGVTEQFF | TGTGCCAGCAGCGTAGCTAGAGTAGCGGGAGTTACGGAGCAGTTCTTC